This TCR beta chain was retrieved from a study of beta chain features in type 1 diabetes. Overall study findings and caveats: For type 1 diabetes patients, VDJ junctions showed fewer insertions and more deletions. All four CD4+ subsets of Type 1 diabetes patients contained TCRB CDR3s that were moderately but significantly shorter. Researchers could not determine here whether HLA type influences TCRB rearrangement.

J was trimmed by 9 bases and V by 6 bases; bases with no gene match: 7. Germline V gives CDR1 MNHNS, CDR2 SASEGT. The CDR3 length is 13 residues. As every portion of the isolated RNA was reverse transcribed, the sequencing read expressed TCRB transcripts. Assay: immunoSEQ multiplex PCR; the TCRdb copy retains only in-frame clones and omits some. The top ten hold 2% to 2.5% of the sample, which has 40,000 or so clones, roughly 70% seen once. Blood was drawn once from each donor into heparinised tubes. The draws averaged roughly 120 mL. To note about this clone: Its antigen is undetermined.

Sequencing input: Tregs from blood. The TCR comes from a woman aged 18 to 35 with type 1 diabetes. The rearrangement uses TRBV6-1 and TRBJ2-1; 8 positions match TRBD2. CDR3 nucleotide sequence: TGTGCCAGCAGCTTACTAGCGGTTGGTGAGCAGTTCTTC. It yields the protein CASSLLAVGEQFF.